This passage covers 10 T cell receptor beta chains from one sample sequenced in a study of T cell changes during pregnancy in multiple sclerosis. Assay: immunoSEQ multiplex PCR; the TCRdb copy retains only in-frame clones and omits some. The sample lists 85,000 to 120,000 clones; more than 80% were seen once. Sequenced material: peripheral blood, taken before pregnancy. The receptors come from a female donor with multiple sclerosis, enrolled in a pregnancy study.

This chain connects TRBV6-6 to TRBJ1-2; D is unclear. The CDR3 extends over 14 amino acids. Trimming took 2 bases from V and 10 from J, leaving 17 bases between them. In germline, CDR1 is MNHNY, CDR2 SVGAGI (reference sequence). CDR3 amino acids: CASSYEVPRRYYTF. CDR3 coding DNA: TGTGCCAGCAGTTACGAGGTCCCTCGGCGATACTACACCTTC.

This chain connects TRBV28 to TRBJ2-3; no definite D call. The V gene's germline CDR1 is MDHEN and CDR2 SYDVKM. Trimming pared 8 bases from V and 2 bases from J, leaving 11 bases between. This CDR3 region has 13 residues. CDR3 coding DNA: TGTGCCAGCGGAACTGGGCCCACAGATACGCAGTATTTT. This codes for CASGTGPTDTQYF.

The chain couples TRBV7-2 to TRBJ2-3; possible D gene TRBD2, 5 bases. Germline V gene sequence: CDR1 SGHTA, CDR2 FQGNSA. V was pared by 8 bases and J by 3 bases, with 12 bases between. This CDR3 contains 13 residues. The CDR3 region has the DNA TGTGCCAGCTTGCGGGCAGAAACAGATACGCAGTATTTT. Translated, it gives CASLRAETDTQYF.

In this sample, this clone turned up a few times. V and J are TRBV18 and TRBJ1-1, with D perhaps TRBD1 (5 bases). The ends were cut back, 3 bases at V and 1 base at J, with 9 bases in the middle. Germline loops: CDR1 KGHSH, CDR2 LQKENI. The CDR3 runs to 14 residues. This chain's CDR3 is CASSPTTANTEAFF. The CDR3 region has the DNA TGTGCCAGCTCACCGACGACAGCGAACACTGAAGCTTTCTTT.

This sequence joins TRBV13 and TRBJ2-3; 7 bases are shared with TRBD2. This CDR3 region has 17 residues. V trimming: 3 bases; J trimming: 2 bases; junction bases outside the gene matches: 11. Germline CDR1 and CDR2: PRHDT and FYEKMQ (reference sequence). The chain's CDR3 is CASSLEGRGDDTDTQYF. Written as DNA, the CDR3 is TGTGCCAGCAGCTTGGAGGGTCGGGGGGACGACACAGATACGCAGTATTTT. The whole variable domain, remainder taken from reference TRBV13 and TRBJ2-3, is AAGVIQSPRHLIKEKRETATLKCYPIPRHDTVYWYQQGPGQDPQFLISFYEKMQSDKGSIPDRFSAQQFSDYHSELNMSSLELGDSALYFCASSLEGRGDDTDTQYFGPGTRLTVL.

This clone was recorded only once. This chain joins TRBV11-2 and TRBJ1-2; 8 bases line up with TRBD1. The CDR3 sequence is 15 residues long. Germline loops: CDR1 SGHAT, CDR2 FQNNGV. The junction had 8 bases not matched to a gene; V was cut back by 1 base and J by 7 bases. The CDR3 bases are TGTGCCAGCAGCTTAGGTGGGCAGGGGGCTCGTGGCTACACCTTC. This encodes CASSLGGQGARGYTF.

The chain is built from TRBV5-5 and TRBJ1-1, with D unclear. This CDR3 is built from 19 residues. Germline V gene data show CDR1 as SGHKS and CDR2 as YYEKEE (reference sequence). V shed 0 bases and J shed 0 bases, with 21 bases lying between them. CDR3 in amino acids: CASSLVGRLAAGMNTEAFF. In nucleotides, the CDR3 is TGTGCCAGCAGCTTGGTTGGGAGGTTGGCGGCAGGAATGAACACTGAAGCTTTCTTT.

The chain has TRBV6-5 and TRBJ1-2; maybe TRBD1 (5 bases). Germline CDR1 MNHEY, CDR2 SVGAGI. The CDR3 is 13 amino acids. The ends were cut back, 6 bases at V and 2 bases at J, with 10 bases in the middle. The CDR3 loop reads CASSTGVNYGYTF. In DNA form, the CDR3 reads TGTGCCAGCAGCACAGGCGTCAACTATGGCTACACCTTC.

The V call is TRBV11-3, the J call TRBJ2-2; D is perhaps TRBD1 (5 bases). V lost 5 bases and J lost 12, with 13 bases in between. The germline V gene has CDR1 SGHNT and CDR2 YENEEA. The length of the CDR3 is 12 residues. The CDR3 region has the DNA TGTGCCAGCAGCCTAATCCAGGGAAAGCTGTTTTTT. It yields the protein CASSLIQGKLFF. Full variable domain (missing parts from reference TRBV11-3 and TRBJ2-2): EAGVVQSPRYKIIEKKQPVAFWCNPISGHNTLYWYLQNLGQGPELLIRYENEEAVDDSQLPKDRFSAERLKGVDSTLKIQPAELGDSAVYLCASSLIQGKLFFGEGSRLTVL.

The chain joins TRBV11-2 to TRBJ2-6, with D unclear. From germline, CDR1 is SGHAT and CDR2 FQNNGV. V dropped 2 bases and J dropped 0 bases, with 11 bases sitting between them. This CDR3 comprises 17 residues. The CDR3 nucleotides read TGTGCCAGCAGCTTAAAAACTTTCACCTCTGGGGCCAACGTCCTGACTTTC. Its protein is CASSLKTFTSGANVLTF.